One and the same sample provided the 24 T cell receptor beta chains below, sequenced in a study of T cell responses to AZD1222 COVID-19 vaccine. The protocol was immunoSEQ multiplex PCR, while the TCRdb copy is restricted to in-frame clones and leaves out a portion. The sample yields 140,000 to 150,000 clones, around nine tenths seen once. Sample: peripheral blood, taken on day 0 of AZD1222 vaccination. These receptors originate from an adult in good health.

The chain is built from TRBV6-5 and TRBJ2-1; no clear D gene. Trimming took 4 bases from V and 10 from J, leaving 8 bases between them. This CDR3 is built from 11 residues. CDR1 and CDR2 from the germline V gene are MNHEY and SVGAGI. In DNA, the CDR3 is TGTGCCAGCAGTTTTTTGCAGGAGCAGTTCTTC. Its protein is CASSFLQEQFF.

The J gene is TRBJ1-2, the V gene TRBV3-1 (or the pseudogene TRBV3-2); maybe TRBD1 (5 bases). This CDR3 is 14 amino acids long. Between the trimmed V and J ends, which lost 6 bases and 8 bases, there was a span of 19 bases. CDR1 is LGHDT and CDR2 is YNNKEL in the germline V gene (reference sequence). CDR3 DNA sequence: TGTGCCAGCAGGGGAGGGAGTCAGGGAGGCGGCTACACCTTC. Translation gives CASRGGSQGGGYTF.

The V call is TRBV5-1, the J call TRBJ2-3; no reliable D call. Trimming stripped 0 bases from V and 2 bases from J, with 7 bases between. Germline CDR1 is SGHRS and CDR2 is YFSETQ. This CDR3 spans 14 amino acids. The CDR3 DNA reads TGCGCCAGCAGCTTGGGGCTGGACACAGATACGCAGTATTTT. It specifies CASSLGLDTDTQYF.

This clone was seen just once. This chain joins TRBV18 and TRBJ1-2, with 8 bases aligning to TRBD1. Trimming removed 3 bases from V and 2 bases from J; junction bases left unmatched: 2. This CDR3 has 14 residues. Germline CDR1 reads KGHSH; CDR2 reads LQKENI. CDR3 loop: CASSPTGANYGYTF. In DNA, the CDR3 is TGTGCCAGCTCACCGACAGGGGCGAACTATGGCTACACCTTC.

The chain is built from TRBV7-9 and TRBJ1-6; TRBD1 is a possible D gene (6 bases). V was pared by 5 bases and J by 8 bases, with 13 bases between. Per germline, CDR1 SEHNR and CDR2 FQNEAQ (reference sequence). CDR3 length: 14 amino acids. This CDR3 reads CASSQGQPDSPLHF. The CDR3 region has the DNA TGTGCCAGCAGCCAAGGACAGCCAGATTCACCCCTCCACTTT.

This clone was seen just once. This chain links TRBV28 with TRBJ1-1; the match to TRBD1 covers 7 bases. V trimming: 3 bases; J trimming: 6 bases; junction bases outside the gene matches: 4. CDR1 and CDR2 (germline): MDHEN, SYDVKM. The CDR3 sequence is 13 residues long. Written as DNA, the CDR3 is TGTGCCAGCAGTTTGCGACAGGGCCCTGAAGCTTTCTTT. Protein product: CASSLRQGPEAFF.

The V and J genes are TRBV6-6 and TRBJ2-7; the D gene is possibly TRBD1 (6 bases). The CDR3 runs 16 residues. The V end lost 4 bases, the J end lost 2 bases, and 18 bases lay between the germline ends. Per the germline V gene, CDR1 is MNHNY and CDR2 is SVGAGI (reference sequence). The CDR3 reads CASSSHQDRVAYEQYF. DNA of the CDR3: TGTGCCAGCAGTTCCCACCAGGACAGAGTCGCCTACGAGCAGTACTTC.

The CDR3 is CASSDERTGRDNSPLHF. The CDR3 DNA reads TGTGCCAGCAGCGATGAAAGGACAGGACGTGATAATTCACCCCTCCACTTT. The rearrangement joins TRBV9 to TRBJ1-6; TRBD1 agrees at 7 bases. Germline CDR1 reads SGDLS; CDR2 reads YYNGEE. The CDR3 is made up of 17 amino acids. Unmatched junction bases numbered 11, after V lost 3 bases and J lost 5 bases.

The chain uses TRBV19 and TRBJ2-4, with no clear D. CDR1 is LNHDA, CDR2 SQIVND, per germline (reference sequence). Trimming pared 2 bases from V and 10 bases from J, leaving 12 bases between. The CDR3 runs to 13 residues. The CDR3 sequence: CASSISLSLIQYF. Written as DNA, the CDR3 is TGTGCCAGTAGTATATCCCTCTCCCTTATTCAGTACTTC.

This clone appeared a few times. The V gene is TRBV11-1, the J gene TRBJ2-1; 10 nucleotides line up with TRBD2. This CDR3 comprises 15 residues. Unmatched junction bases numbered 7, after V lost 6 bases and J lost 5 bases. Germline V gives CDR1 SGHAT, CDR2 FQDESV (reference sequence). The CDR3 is CASSQFSGGNNEQFF. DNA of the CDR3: TGTGCCAGCAGTCAATTTAGCGGGGGGAACAATGAGCAGTTCTTC.

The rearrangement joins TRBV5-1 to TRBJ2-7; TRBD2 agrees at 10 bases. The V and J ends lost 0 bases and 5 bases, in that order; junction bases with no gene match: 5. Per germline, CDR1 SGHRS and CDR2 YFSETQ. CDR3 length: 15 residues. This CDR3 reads CASSLEAGGMDEQYF. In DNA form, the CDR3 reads TGCGCCAGCAGCTTGGAAGCGGGAGGGATGGACGAGCAGTACTTC.

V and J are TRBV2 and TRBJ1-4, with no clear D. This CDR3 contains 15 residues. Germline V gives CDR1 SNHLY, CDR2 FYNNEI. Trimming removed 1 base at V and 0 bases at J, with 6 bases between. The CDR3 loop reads CASSEGWATNEKLFF. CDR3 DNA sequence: TGTGCCAGCAGTGAAGGCTGGGCAACTAATGAAAAACTGTTTTTT.

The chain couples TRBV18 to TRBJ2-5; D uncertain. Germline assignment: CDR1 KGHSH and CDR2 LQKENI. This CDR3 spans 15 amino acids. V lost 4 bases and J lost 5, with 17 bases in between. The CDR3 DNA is TGTGCCAGCTCACTTGGGCGCAGCGTTCGCGAGACCCAGTACTTC. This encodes CASSLGRSVRETQYF.

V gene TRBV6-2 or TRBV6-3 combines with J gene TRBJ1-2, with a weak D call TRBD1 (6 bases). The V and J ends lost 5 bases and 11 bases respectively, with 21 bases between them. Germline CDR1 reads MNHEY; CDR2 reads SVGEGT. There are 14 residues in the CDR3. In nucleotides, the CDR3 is TGTGCCAGCAGTACACCGACAGGCGGCTACTCTTACACCTTC. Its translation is CASSTPTGGYSYTF.

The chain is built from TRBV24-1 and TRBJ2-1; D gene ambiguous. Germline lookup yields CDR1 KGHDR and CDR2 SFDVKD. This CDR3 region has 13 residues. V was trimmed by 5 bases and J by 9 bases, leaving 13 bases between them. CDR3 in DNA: TGTGCCACCAGTGTTCTGGAGTGGGGTGAGCAGTTCTTC. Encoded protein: CATSVLEWGEQFF.

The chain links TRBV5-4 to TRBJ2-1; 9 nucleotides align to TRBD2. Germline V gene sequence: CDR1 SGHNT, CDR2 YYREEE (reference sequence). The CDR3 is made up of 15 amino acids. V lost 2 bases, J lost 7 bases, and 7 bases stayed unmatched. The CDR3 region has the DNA TGTGCCAGCAGCTTCGGCGGGGGGGCTAAAAATGAGCAGTTCTTC. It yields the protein CASSFGGGAKNEQFF. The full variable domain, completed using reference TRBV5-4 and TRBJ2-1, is ETGVTQSPTHLIKTRGQQVTLRCSSQSGHNTVSWYQQALGQGPQFIFQYYREEENGRGNFPPRFSGLQFPNYSSELNVNALELDDSALYLCASSFGGGAKNEQFFGPGTRLTVL.

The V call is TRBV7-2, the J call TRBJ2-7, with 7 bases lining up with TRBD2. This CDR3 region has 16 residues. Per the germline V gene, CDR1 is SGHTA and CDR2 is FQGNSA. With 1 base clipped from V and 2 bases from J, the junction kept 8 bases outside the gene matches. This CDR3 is CASSLVGGGTPYEQYF. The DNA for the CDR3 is TGTGCCAGCAGCTTAGTGGGCGGGGGAACACCCTACGAGCAGTACTTC. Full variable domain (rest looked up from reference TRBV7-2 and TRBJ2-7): GAGVSQSPSNKVTEKGKDVELRCDPISGHTALYWYRQSLGQGLEFLIYFQGNSAPDKSGLPSDRFSAERTGGSVSTLTIQRTQQEDSAVYLCASSLVGGGTPYEQYFGPGTRLTVT.

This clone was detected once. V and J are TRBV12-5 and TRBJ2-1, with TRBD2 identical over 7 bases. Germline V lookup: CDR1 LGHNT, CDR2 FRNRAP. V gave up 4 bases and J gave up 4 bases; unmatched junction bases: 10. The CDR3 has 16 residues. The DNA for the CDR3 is TGTGCTAGTGGTTCACAGACCACGGGAGGTTACAATGAGCAGTTCTTC. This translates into CASGSQTTGGYNEQFF. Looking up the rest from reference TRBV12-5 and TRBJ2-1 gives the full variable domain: DARVTQTPRHKVTEMGQEVTMRCQPILGHNTVFWYRQTMMQGLELLAYFRNRAPLDDSGMPKDRFSAEMPDATLATLKIQPSEPRDSAVYFCASGSQTTGGYNEQFFGPGTRLTVL.

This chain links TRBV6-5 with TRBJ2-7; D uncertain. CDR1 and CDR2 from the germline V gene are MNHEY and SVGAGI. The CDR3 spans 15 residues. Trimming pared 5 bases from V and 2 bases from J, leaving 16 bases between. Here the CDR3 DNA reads TGTGCCAGCAGTCACCAAGGGCTCACCGCCTACGAGCAGTACTTC. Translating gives CASSHQGLTAYEQYF.

This CDR3 reads CASSLGNNQPQHF. CDR3 bases: TGTGCCAGTTCCCTCGGGAACAATCAGCCCCAGCATTTT. The chain links TRBV19 to TRBJ1-5, with D uncertain. The germline V and J ends were trimmed by 8 bases and 3 bases, with 11 bases remaining between them. This CDR3 region has 13 residues. Germline lookup yields CDR1 LNHDA and CDR2 SQIVND (reference sequence).

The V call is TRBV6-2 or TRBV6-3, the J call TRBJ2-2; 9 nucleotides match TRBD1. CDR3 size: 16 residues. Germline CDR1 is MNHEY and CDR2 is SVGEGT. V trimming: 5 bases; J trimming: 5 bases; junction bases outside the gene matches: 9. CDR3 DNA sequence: TGTGCCAGCAGTCAGCGGGGACAGGGCGGGACCGGGGAGCTGTTTTTT. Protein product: CASSQRGQGGTGELFF.

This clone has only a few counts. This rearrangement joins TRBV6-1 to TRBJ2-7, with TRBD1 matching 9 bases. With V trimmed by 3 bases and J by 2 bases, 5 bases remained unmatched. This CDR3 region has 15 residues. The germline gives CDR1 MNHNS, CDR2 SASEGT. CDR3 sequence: CASSEEGTGPYEQYF. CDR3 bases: TGTGCCAGCAGTGAGGAGGGGACAGGGCCCTACGAGCAGTACTTC.

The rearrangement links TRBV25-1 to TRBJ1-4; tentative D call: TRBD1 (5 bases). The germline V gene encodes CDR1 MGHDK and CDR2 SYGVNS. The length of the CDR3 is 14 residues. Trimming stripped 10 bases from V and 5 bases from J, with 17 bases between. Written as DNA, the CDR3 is TGTGCCAACCTTAGGCGGGGCCGGAATGAAAAACTGTTTTTT. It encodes CANLRRGRNEKLFF.

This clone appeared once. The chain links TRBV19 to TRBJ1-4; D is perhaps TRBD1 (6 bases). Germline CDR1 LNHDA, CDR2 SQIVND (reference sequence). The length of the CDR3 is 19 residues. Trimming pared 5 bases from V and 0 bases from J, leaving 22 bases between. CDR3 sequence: CASSEDYRDILSTNEKLFF. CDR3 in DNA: TGTGCCAGTAGTGAAGACTACCGGGACATACTTTCAACTAATGAAAAACTGTTTTTT.